Listed below are T cell receptor beta chains from one sample, sequenced in a study of T cells in Graves' hyperthyroidism and ophthalmopathy. TCRdb processed the multiplex PCR reads anew with MiXCR; each CDR3 protein has one entry. This sample has around 690,000 distinct CDR3 sequences; 17% occur once, and the top ten carry roughly a sixth. Sequenced material: blood. Receptors originate from a man aged 50 to 60 with Graves' hyperthyroidism. CDR3s include the opening cysteine and the closing phenylalanine or tryptophan. Fields, in order: clone size, J gene, V gene, D gene, CDR3 protein, CDR3 DNA. D genes are given only for firm matches. The listing skips clone size in some rows; elsewhere it reads once, few, many or a size class.

NA,TRBJ2-2,TRBV24-1,TRBD2,CATSDSPGLNTGELFF,TGTGCCACCAGTGATTCCCCGGGACTAAACACCGGGGAGCTGTTTTTT
many,TRBJ2-7,TRBV6-1,NA,CASSENRWEQYF,TGTGCCAGCAGTGAAAACAGATGGGAGCAGTACTTC
few,TRBJ2-1,TRBV24-1,NA,CATSDGYNEQFF,TGTGCCACCAGTGACGGCTACAATGAGCAGTTCTTC
NA,TRBJ1-5,TRBV20-1,TRBD1,CSARMPTGQSPQHF,TGCAGTGCCCGCATGCCGACAGGGCAATCGCCCCAGCATTTT
NA,TRBJ1-2,TRBV4-2,NA,CASSRDQVGYGYTF,TGTGCCAGCAGCCGGGATCAGGTTGGCTATGGCTACACCTTC
many,TRBJ2-1,TRBV2,TRBD2,CASRATSGGNEQFF,TGTGCCAGCAGGGCAACTAGCGGAGGAAATGAGCAGTTCTTC
few,TRBJ1-2,TRBV30,TRBD1,CAWSRGLDYGYTF,TGTGCCTGGAGTAGGGGGCTCGACTATGGCTACACCTTC
NA,TRBJ2-7,TRBV10-3,NA,CAISKDSSYEQYF,TGTGCCATCAGTAAAGACTCCTCCTACGAGCAGTACTTC
NA,TRBJ2-7,TRBV6-5,NA,CASSYSTVTSYEQYF,TGTGCCAGCAGTTACTCCACGGTGACCTCCTACGAGCAGTACTTC
NA,TRBJ1-1,TRBV19,NA,CASSISSWTEAFF,TGTGCCAGTAGCATTTCAAGTTGGACTGAAGCTTTCTTT
many,TRBJ2-5,TRBV11-2,NA,CASSLGYSETQYF,TGTGCCAGCAGCTTGGGATACTCTGAGACCCAGTACTTC
NA,TRBJ2-1,TRBV9,TRBD2,CASSTTGRDSYNEQFF,TGTGCCAGCAGCACAACGGGGAGGGACTCCTACAATGAGCAGTTCTTC
NA,TRBJ2-1,TRBV27,TRBD2,CASSLPGTSGYNEQFF,TGTGCCAGCAGTTTACCAGGGACTAGCGGTTACAATGAGCAGTTCTTC
many,TRBJ2-7,TRBV28,NA,CASSSPGRTAYEQYF,TGTGCCAGCAGCTCTCCGGGACGAACCGCCTACGAGCAGTACTTC
many,TRBJ2-1,TRBV9,NA,CASSVEGELMDEQFF,TGTGCCAGCAGCGTAGAAGGGGAGCTGATGGATGAGCAGTTCTTC
few,TRBJ2-7,TRBV28,NA,CASSFFAPGPTWEQYF,TGTGCCAGCAGTTTTTTCGCTCCGGGCCCAACGTGGGAGCAGTACTTC
NA,TRBJ1-1,TRBV2,NA,CASSSRRGLDTEAFF,TGTGCCAGCAGTAGCCGTCGGGGTTTGGACACTGAAGCTTTCTTT
many,TRBJ1-2,TRBV2,NA,CASSEGNRGYTF,TGTGCCAGCAGTGAGGGAAATCGGGGCTACACCTTC
many,TRBJ2-2,TRBV20-1,TRBD2,CSARPPSGRAQGVTGELFF,TGCAGTGCTAGGCCTCCTAGCGGGAGGGCCCAGGGTGTGACCGGGGAGCTGTTTTTT
few,TRBJ2-1,TRBV6-5,TRBD2,CASSYSASGRKGEQFF,TGTGCCAGCAGTTACTCGGCTAGCGGGAGAAAGGGTGAGCAGTTCTTC
few,TRBJ2-1,TRBV25-1,TRBD2,CASSEYLAGRNNEQFF,TGTGCCAGCAGTGAATATCTAGCGGGAAGAAACAATGAGCAGTTCTTC
NA,TRBJ2-1,TRBV24-1,TRBD2,CATSDPGLAGVHEQFF,TGTGCCACCAGTGACCCGGGACTAGCGGGAGTACATGAGCAGTTCTTC
NA,TRBJ2-7,TRBV5-6,TRBD1,CASSKRTGGAWYEQYF,TGTGCCAGCAGCAAGCGGACAGGGGGCGCTTGGTACGAGCAGTACTTC
few,TRBJ1-4,TRBV6-1,TRBD1,CASSEAGAGGDKLFF,TGTGCCAGCAGTGAAGCGGGCGCAGGGGGTGATAAACTGTTTTTT
NA,TRBJ2-4,TRBV14,NA,CASSQVLGTGKNIQYF,TGTGCCAGCAGCCAAGTATTGGGGACGGGGAAAAACATTCAGTACTTC
NA,TRBJ1-3,TRBV30,NA,CAWGSISFGNTIYF,TGTGCCTGGGGGTCGATATCCTTTGGAAACACCATATATTTT
many,TRBJ1-2,TRBV6-1,NA,CASSMQQGGYGYTF,TGTGCCAGCAGTATGCAACAGGGAGGCTATGGCTACACCTTC
NA,TRBJ1-1,TRBV28,NA,CASSLPSPAEAFF,TGTGCCAGCAGTCTCCCCTCGCCAGCAGAAGCTTTCTTT